This section outlines one TCR beta chain sequence together with its context. The data originate from a study of blood T cell repertoires in COVID-19. As for the study in general: Acute and convalescent COVID-19 samples came from the United States, Italy and Spain.

V lost 3 bases to trimming and J lost 0 bases; unmatched junction nucleotides: 4. The CDR3 is made up of 16 amino acids. Germline lookup yields CDR1 MNHEY and CDR2 SMNVEV (reference sequence). Method: immunoSEQ multiplex PCR; TCRdb's copy keeps in-frame clones and lacks some. This sample has under 250,000 clones, with around 90% found just once. The sequencing input was peripheral blood. The V gene is TRBV27, the J gene TRBJ2-3; 9 nucleotides agree with TRBD2. The sequence came from a man aged 25 to 40 with COVID-19, enrolled during active disease. CDR3 DNA sequence: TGTGCCAGCAGTTTTCGGCTAGCGGGGAGCACAGATACGCAGTATTTT. This codes for CASSFRLAGSTDTQYF.